This T cell receptor (beta chain) is from a study of response to subunit inactivated influenza vaccine. Study conclusions and caveats: It was suggested by the authors that few new T cells are recruited by each seasonal influenza vaccination.

Only a few counts were recorded for this clonotype. Its target is unknown. The germline V and J ends were trimmed by 9 bases and 2 bases, with 19 bases remaining between them. The CDR3 runs 16 residues. Germline CDR1 and CDR2: SNHLY and FYNNEI. One entry per CDR3 protein results from TCRdb running MiXCR on the RT-PCR reads. The sample has about 780,000 distinct CDR3 sequences, under 20% seen once; the top ten hold approximately 10%. The chain has TRBV2 and TRBJ2-2; D gene unclear. This receptor was taken from a man aged 50-59 years who received an inactivated influenza vaccine. Sequences were derived from PBMCs from blood, sampled 4 to 6 days after vaccination. The CDR3 loop reads CARTPSHAANTGELFF. The CDR3, as DNA: TGTGCCAGGACCCCGAGTCACGCCGCCAACACCGGGGAGCTGTTTTTT.